A selection of T cell receptor beta chains follows, all from one sample in a study of Ad26.COV2.S vaccination and SARS-CoV-2 variants. Some clones are missing from TCRdb's copy, which holds only in-frame ones; the method was immunoSEQ multiplex PCR. The sample includes around 500,000 clones, about 88% seen only once; the top ten take around 1.8%. The material sequenced was peripheral blood, taken in a trial of Ad26.COV2.S vaccine versus placebo. These receptors were obtained from a person between 18 and 65 years old who received the Ad26.COV2.S COVID-19 vaccine or a placebo. Both conserved end residues are part of each CDR3. D genes are given only for firm matches. The size entry is marked missing in some rows and otherwise reads once, few, many or a size class.

d_call j_call v_call clone_size cdr3_aa cdr3_nt
TRBD1 TRBJ1-2 TRBV3-1/TRBV3-2 NA CASSQDTGTVVRGYTF TGTGCCAGCAGCCAGGACACCGGGACAGTGGTCCGTGGCTACACCTTC
TRBD1 TRBJ1-1 TRBV4-2 NA CASSQDRGQAEAFF TGTGCCAGCAGCCAAGATAGGGGGCAGGCTGAAGCTTTCTTT
NA TRBJ1-1 TRBV5-4 NA CASSPRILNTEAFF TGTGCCAGCAGCCCGAGGATCTTGAACACTGAAGCTTTCTTT
NA TRBJ1-5 TRBV7-8 NA CASSLGGQNGRQPQHF TGTGCCAGCAGCTTGGGGGGTCAGAACGGCCGTCAGCCCCAGCATTTT
NA TRBJ1-2 TRBV28 NA CASTGIWVSNYGYTF TGTGCCAGCACCGGCATTTGGGTCAGTAACTATGGCTACACCTTC
NA TRBJ1-6 TRBV18 NA CASSLGGRGNSPLHF TGTGCCAGCTCACTAGGGGGAAGGGGTAATTCACCCCTCCACTTT
TRBD1 TRBJ1-3 TRBV9 NA CASSVAPTGGGNTIYF TGTGCCAGCAGCGTAGCCCCGACAGGGGGGGGAAACACCATATATTTT
TRBD2 TRBJ2-1 TRBV11-2 NA CASSSPAAGGPRGEQFF TGTGCCAGCAGTTCCCCCGCGGCGGGAGGGCCCCGGGGTGAGCAGTTCTTC
NA TRBJ1-1 TRBV5-4 NA CASSLELSYTNTEAFF TGTGCCAGCAGCTTGGAGCTCAGCTATACAAACACTGAAGCTTTCTTT
TRBD1 TRBJ2-7 TRBV18 once CASSPYGQGGVEQYF TGTGCCAGCTCACCTTACGGACAGGGCGGGGTCGAGCAGTACTTC
NA TRBJ2-7 TRBV5-1 NA CASSLLASPSSAYEQYF TGCGCCAGCAGCCTTCTGGCCAGTCCAAGTTCAGCCTACGAGCAGTACTTC
TRBD1 TRBJ2-7 TRBV6-5 NA CASSPGQGSYEQYF TGTGCCAGCAGCCCCGGACAGGGTTCCTACGAGCAGTACTTC
TRBD2 TRBJ2-3 TRBV18 NA CASSPPSGRHGDTQYF TGTGCCAGCTCACCTCCTAGCGGGAGACATGGAGATACGCAGTATTTT
NA TRBJ2-1 TRBV7-8 NA CASRPRTSYNEQFF TGTGCCAGCAGACCGCGGACCTCCTACAATGAGCAGTTCTTC
NA TRBJ1-3 TRBV9 NA CASSVSPREHSGNTIYF TGTGCCAGCAGCGTCTCCCCCAGGGAACACTCTGGAAACACCATATATTTT
TRBD2 TRBJ2-7 TRBV7-9 NA CASSSSLGLAYF TGTGCCAGCAGCTCTAGTTTGGGACTAGCATACTTC
TRBD1 TRBJ1-2 TRBV27 NA CASSSTGDGYTF TGTGCCAGCAGTTCGACAGGGGATGGCTACACCTTC
TRBD1 TRBJ1-5 TRBV9 NA CASSVGTANQPQHF TGTGCCAGCAGCGTCGGGACAGCAAATCAGCCCCAGCATTTT
TRBD1 TRBJ2-7 TRBV2 NA CASSAGQASLEQYF TGTGCCAGCAGTGCGGGACAGGCATCCCTCGAGCAGTACTTC
NA TRBJ1-2 TRBV20-1 NA CSASAGAGYTF TGCAGTGCTAGTGCCGGCGCTGGCTACACCTTC
NA TRBJ1-3 TRBV30 NA CASTGQGRFSGNTIYF TGTGCCTCAACGGGGCAGGGACGTTTCTCTGGAAACACCATATATTTT
NA TRBJ1-5 TRBV7-6 NA CASSFRVRGAQHF TGTGCCAGCAGCTTCAGGGTAAGGGGAGCCCAGCATTTT
NA TRBJ2-1 TRBV7-9 NA CASSLPRNNEQFF TGTGCCAGCAGCTTACCCCGGAACAATGAGCAGTTCTTC
TRBD1 TRBJ1-2 TRBV10-3 NA CAMGPGQGLYGYTF TGTGCCATGGGACCGGGACAGGGATTATATGGCTACACCTTC
TRBD1 TRBJ1-2 TRBV6-2/TRBV6-3 NA CASSNPGTGANYGYTF TGTGCCAGCAGTAACCCCGGGACAGGGGCTAACTATGGCTACACCTTC
NA TRBJ2-1 TRBV9 NA CASSVAELAYNEQFF TGTGCCAGCAGCGTAGCGGAGCTAGCCTACAATGAGCAGTTCTTC
TRBD2 TRBJ2-1 TRBV4-2 once CASSQEFRASGRGQFF TGTGCCAGCAGCCAAGAGTTTCGCGCCAGCGGGAGAGGGCAGTTCTTC
NA TRBJ1-6 TRBV19 NA CASSTRQTDSYNSPLHF TGTGCCAGTAGTACCAGACAGACAGACTCCTATAATTCACCCCTCCACTTT
NA TRBJ2-3 TRBV5-1 once CASSLEGRVGTDTQYF TGCGCCAGCAGCTTGGAGGGCAGGGTGGGCACAGATACGCAGTATTTT
TRBD1 TRBJ1-2 TRBV15 NA CATSRVGQGGYGYTF TGTGCCACCAGCAGAGTCGGTCAGGGGGGCTATGGCTACACCTTC
TRBD1 TRBJ2-2 TRBV7-8 NA CASSLRDRVNTGELFF TGTGCCAGCAGCTTACGCGACAGGGTAAACACCGGGGAGCTGTTTTTT
TRBD1 TRBJ2-3 TRBV29-1 once CSVGQGAKTDTQYF TGCAGCGTTGGCCAGGGGGCGAAAACAGATACGCAGTATTTT
NA TRBJ2-7 TRBV9 NA CASSVGQTSSYEQYF TGTGCCAGCAGCGTAGGCCAGACTAGCTCCTACGAGCAGTACTTC
TRBD1 TRBJ1-4 TRBV7-9 NA CASSLGTGDVRLFF TGTGCCAGCAGCTTAGGGACAGGGGACGTCCGACTGTTTTTT
NA TRBJ2-3 TRBV7-2 NA CASSLAYGADTQYF TGTGCCAGCAGCTTAGCTTACGGGGCAGATACGCAGTATTTT
NA TRBJ1-1 TRBV6-5 once CASRITGTLVEAFF TGTGCCAGCAGAATCACCGGGACCCTGGTTGAAGCTTTCTTT
NA TRBJ2-5 TRBV30 NA CAWSRPGEETQYF TGTGCCTGGAGCCGCCCCGGGGAGGAGACCCAGTACTTC
TRBD2 TRBJ2-6 TRBV19 NA CASSVAGGPSGANVLTF TGTGCCAGTAGTGTAGCGGGAGGGCCCAGTGGGGCCAACGTCCTGACTTTC
NA TRBJ2-2 TRBV7-3 once CASSLTASTNTGELFF TGTGCCAGCAGCTTAACAGCCTCAACGAACACCGGGGAGCTGTTTTTT
NA TRBJ2-3 TRBV28 NA CASRSHGGSTDTQYF TGTGCCAGCAGATCCCACGGTGGCAGCACAGATACGCAGTATTTT
NA TRBJ1-2 TRBV2 NA CASSLQGDYGYTF TGTGCCAGCAGTCTGCAGGGAGACTATGGCTACACCTTC
NA TRBJ1-3 TRBV5-1 NA CASSPSPDTLGNTIYF TGCGCCAGCAGCCCAAGCCCGGACACACTTGGAAACACCATATATTTT
NA TRBJ1-2 TRBV5-4 NA CASSGGRAVYGYTF TGTGCCAGCAGTGGGGGCAGGGCAGTCTATGGCTACACCTTC
NA TRBJ2-1 TRBV4-3 NA CASSQEWGSSYNEQFF TGCGCCAGCAGCCAAGAATGGGGATCATCCTACAATGAGCAGTTCTTC
NA TRBJ2-7 TRBV25-1 NA CASSEPGSSSYEQYF TGTGCCAGCAGTGAACCAGGGTCTTCGTCGTACGAGCAGTACTTC
NA TRBJ2-1 TRBV11-2 many CASSSTGGTGRVGEQFF TGTGCCAGCAGCTCCACGGGGGGGACAGGGAGGGTAGGGGAGCAGTTCTTC